The 8 T cell receptor beta chains given below trace back to one sample, sequenced in a study of shared clonotypes between healthy human individuals. The protocol was immunoSEQ multiplex PCR, while the TCRdb copy is restricted to in-frame clones and leaves out a portion. The sample records 2 million to 2.5 million clones, 93% being singletons. Sequenced material: naive CD4+ T cells from PBMCs. As to subset: CD45RA+ positively selected. These receptor sequences come from a man between 18 and 29 years old in good health. Some clones in this sample may be carry-over from other donors' samples.

As regards this clone: Additional DNA sequences in this sample encode the identical CDR3. The chain carries TRBV11-2 and TRBJ2-7; unclear D gene. Germline lookup yields CDR1 SGHAT and CDR2 FQNNGV. Trimming took off 5 bases at V and 2 bases at J, with 7 bases between the two ends. The CDR3 consists of 12 residues. The CDR3, as DNA: TGTGCCAGCAGCCCCGACACCTACGAGCAGTACTTC. Translated: CASSPDTYEQYF.

The chain links TRBV11-3 to TRBJ2-1; tentatively, D is TRBD1 (6 bases). The CDR3 runs 16 residues. Trimming left V 1 base short and J 0 bases short, with 10 bases between. From germline, CDR1 is SGHNT and CDR2 YENEEA. The DNA of the CDR3 is TGTGCCAGCAGCTTAGGGGGGCCGAGCTCCTACAATGAGCAGTTCTTC. Amino acids: CASSLGGPSSYNEQFF.

V usage is TRBV5-6 and J usage is TRBJ2-3; 9 bases are a match to TRBD1. The CDR3 has 15 amino acids. The germline V gene has CDR1 SGHDT and CDR2 YYEEEE. The ends lost 2 bases at V and 4 bases at J; junction bases unmatched: 5. CDR3 region: CASSFGTGLSDTQYF. Here the CDR3 DNA reads TGTGCCAGCAGCTTTGGGACAGGGTTGTCAGATACGCAGTATTTT.

The rearrangement uses TRBV25-1 and TRBJ2-4; 8 nucleotides align to TRBD1. Germline CDR1 is MGHDK and CDR2 is SYGVNS. With 5 bases clipped from V and 9 bases from J, the junction kept 9 bases outside the gene matches. The CDR3 runs to 14 residues. CDR3 residues: CASSPPGQDTIQYF. In DNA, the CDR3 is TGTGCCAGCAGTCCACCGGGACAGGATACCATTCAGTACTTC.

V is TRBV29-1 and J is TRBJ2-2, with no clear D. This CDR3 has 13 amino acids. The germline V gene encodes CDR1 SQVTM and CDR2 ANQGSEA. The V gene lost 5 bases and the J gene lost 5 bases, with 12 bases spanning the gap. The CDR3 bases are TGCAGCGTTACAAGGGATCGGACCGGGGAGCTGTTTTTT. It translates to CSVTRDRTGELFF.

This chain links TRBV7-2 with TRBJ1-4; unclear D gene. Trimming cost V 1 base and J 1 base, with 7 bases left between them. Germline loops: CDR1 SGHTA, CDR2 FQGNSA. The CDR3 covers 15 residues. CDR3 nucleotide sequence: TGTGCCAGCAGCTTAGGTGGCAGAACTAATGAAAAACTGTTTTTT. This encodes CASSLGGRTNEKLFF. Looking up the rest from reference TRBV7-2 and TRBJ1-4 gives the full variable domain: GAGVSQSPSNKVTEKGKDVELRCDPISGHTALYWYRQSLGQGLEFLIYFQGNSAPDKSGLPSDRFSAERTGGSVSTLTIQRTQQEDSAVYLCASSLGGRTNEKLFFGSGTQLSVL.

V usage is TRBV19 and J usage is TRBJ2-7; D may correspond to TRBD1 or TRBD2 (6 bases each). The germline gives CDR1 LNHDA, CDR2 SQIVND (reference sequence). Trimming took off 5 bases at V and 0 bases at J, with 8 bases between the two ends. This CDR3 has 13 amino acids. DNA for the CDR3: TGTGCCAGTAGTCGGGGGCGCTCCTACGAGCAGTACTTC. It specifies CASSRGRSYEQYF.

The V call is TRBV5-1, the J call TRBJ1-1; 9 nucleotides align to TRBD1. Germline V gene sequence: CDR1 SGHRS, CDR2 YFSETQ. The J segment lost 8 bases and the V segment lost 7 bases, leaving 9 bases of the junction unmatched. The CDR3 runs 13 residues. The CDR3 here is CASGRDRGNEAFF. The CDR3, as DNA: TGCGCCAGCGGGAGAGACAGGGGGAACGAAGCTTTCTTT.